This T cell receptor (beta chain) was sequenced during a study of blood T cell repertoires in COVID-19. Study-level information: PBMCs, B-cell-depleted T cells, or T cells were the source of the cDNA or gDNA that made up the material.

The repertoire was sequenced with immunoSEQ multiplex PCR; TCRdb's copy has only in-frame clones and lacks some. Of 100,000 or so clones listed, around 74% were seen once; the top ten hold just under 20%. Trimming cost V 3 bases and J 3 bases, with 8 bases left between them. CDR3 size: 13 residues. CDR1 and CDR2 from the germline V gene are SEHNR and FQNEAQ (reference sequence). The sequencing input was peripheral blood. The receptor comes from a woman between 65 and 79 years old with acute or convalescent COVID-19. The chain uses TRBV7-9 and TRBJ1-1; possible D gene TRBD1, 6 bases. Written as DNA, the CDR3 is TGTGCCAGCAGCTTGTCAGGGGACACTGAAGCTTTCTTT. Translation gives CASSLSGDTEAFF.